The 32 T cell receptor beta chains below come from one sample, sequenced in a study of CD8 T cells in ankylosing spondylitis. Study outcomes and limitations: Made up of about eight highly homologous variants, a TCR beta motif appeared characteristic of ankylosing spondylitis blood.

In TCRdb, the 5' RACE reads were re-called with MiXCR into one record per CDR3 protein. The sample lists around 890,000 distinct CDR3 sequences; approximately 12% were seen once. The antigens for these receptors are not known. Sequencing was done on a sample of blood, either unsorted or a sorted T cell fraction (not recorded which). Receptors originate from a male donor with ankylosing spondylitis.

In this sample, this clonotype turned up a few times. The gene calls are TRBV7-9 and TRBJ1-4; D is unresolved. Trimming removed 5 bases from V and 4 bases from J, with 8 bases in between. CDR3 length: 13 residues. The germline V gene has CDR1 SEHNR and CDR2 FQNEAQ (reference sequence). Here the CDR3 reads CASSPPFNEKLFF. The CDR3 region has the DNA TGTGCCAGCAGCCCCCCTTTTAATGAAAAACTGTTTTTT. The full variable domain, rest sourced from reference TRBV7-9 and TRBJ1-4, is DTGVSQNPRHKITKRGQNVTFRCDPISEHNRLYWYRQTLGQGPEFLTYFQNEAQLEKSRLLSDRFSAERPKGSFSTLEIQRTEQGDSAMYLCASSPPFNEKLFFGSGTQLSVL.

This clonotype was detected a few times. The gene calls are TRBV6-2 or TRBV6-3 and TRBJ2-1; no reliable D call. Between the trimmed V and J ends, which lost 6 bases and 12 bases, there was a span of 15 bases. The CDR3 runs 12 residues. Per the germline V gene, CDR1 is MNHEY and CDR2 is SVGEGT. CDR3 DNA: TGTGCCAGCAGAGTACAGTTGGGTGGGCAGTTCTTC. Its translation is CASRVQLGGQFF.

CDR3 coding DNA: TGCAGTGCTTTCCCGGGGACAGGGTCACGGCAGCCCCAGCATTTT. Translation: CSAFPGTGSRQPQHF. This sequence joins TRBV20-1 and TRBJ1-5; 9 bases are a match to TRBD1. Germline V lookup: CDR1 DFQATT, CDR2 SNEGSKA (reference sequence). V trimming: 5 bases; J trimming: 7 bases; junction bases outside the gene matches: 12. This CDR3 region has 15 residues.

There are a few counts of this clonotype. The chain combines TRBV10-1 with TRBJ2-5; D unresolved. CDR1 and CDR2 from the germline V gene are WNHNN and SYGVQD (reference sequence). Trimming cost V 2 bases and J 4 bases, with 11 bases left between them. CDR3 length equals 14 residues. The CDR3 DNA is TGCGCCAGCAGTGAGCTCTCGGCTCCAGAGACCCAGTACTTC. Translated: CASSELSAPETQYF.

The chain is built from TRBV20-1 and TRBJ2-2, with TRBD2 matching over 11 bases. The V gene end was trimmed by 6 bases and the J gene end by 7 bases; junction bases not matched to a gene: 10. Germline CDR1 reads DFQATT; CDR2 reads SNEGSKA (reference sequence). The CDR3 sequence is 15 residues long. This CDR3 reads CSALKTSGSIGELFF. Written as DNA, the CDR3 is TGCAGTGCCCTAAAAACTAGCGGGAGTATCGGGGAGCTGTTTTTT.

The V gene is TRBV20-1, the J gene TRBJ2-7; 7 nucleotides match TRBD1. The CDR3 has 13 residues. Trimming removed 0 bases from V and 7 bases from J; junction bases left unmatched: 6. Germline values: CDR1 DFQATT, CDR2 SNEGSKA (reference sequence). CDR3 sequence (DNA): TGCAGTGCTAGAGATCGTCGCAGGGGGGAGCAGTACTTC. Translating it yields CSARDRRRGEQYF.

The CDR3 DNA sequence: TGCAGTGCCGTAGCGGGAGGGAAAGAGACCCAGTACTTC. This gives the protein CSAVAGGKETQYF. This chain links TRBV20-1 with TRBJ2-5, with 11 bases matching TRBD2. V shed 6 bases, J shed 3 bases, and the junction held 3 bases outside the gene matches. The CDR3 spans 13 residues. The germline V gene has CDR1 DFQATT and CDR2 SNEGSKA (reference sequence).

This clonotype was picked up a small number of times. CDR3 DNA: TGTGCCAGCAGCCAAGGCCGACTAGCGGGGCACAATGAGCAGTTCTTC. Residues: CASSQGRLAGHNEQFF. The V call is TRBV4-2, the J call TRBJ2-1, with 11 bases matching TRBD2. After removal of 1 base from V and 5 bases from J, the junction contained 4 bases not matched to a gene. The CDR3 is 16 residues long. Germline V gives CDR1 LGHNA, CDR2 YNFKEQ.

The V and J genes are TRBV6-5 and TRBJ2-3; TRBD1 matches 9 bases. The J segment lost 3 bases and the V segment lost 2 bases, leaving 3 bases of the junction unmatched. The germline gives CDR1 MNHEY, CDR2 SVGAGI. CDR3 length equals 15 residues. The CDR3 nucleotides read TGTGCCAGCAGTTACAGACAGGGGGGGACAGATACGCAGTATTTT. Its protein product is CASSYRQGGTDTQYF.

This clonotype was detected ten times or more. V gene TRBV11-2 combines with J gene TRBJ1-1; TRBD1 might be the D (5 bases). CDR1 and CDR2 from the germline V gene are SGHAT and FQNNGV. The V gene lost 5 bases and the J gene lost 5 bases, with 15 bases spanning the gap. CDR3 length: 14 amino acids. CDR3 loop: CASSPQWGATEAFF. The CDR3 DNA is TGTGCCAGCAGCCCCCAATGGGGCGCGACTGAAGCTTTCTTT. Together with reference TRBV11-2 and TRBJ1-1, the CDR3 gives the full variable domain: EAGVAQSPRYKIIEKRQSVAFWCNPISGHATLYWYQQILGQGPKLLIQFQNNGVVDDSQLPKDRFSAERLKGVDSTLKIQPAKLEDSAVYLCASSPQWGATEAFFGQGTRLTVV.

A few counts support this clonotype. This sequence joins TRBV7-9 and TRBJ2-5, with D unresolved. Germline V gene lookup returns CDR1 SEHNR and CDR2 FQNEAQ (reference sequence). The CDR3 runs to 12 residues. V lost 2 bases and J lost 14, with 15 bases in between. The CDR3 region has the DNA TGTGCCAGCAGCTTAAACATAGGAACTAACTACTTC. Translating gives CASSLNIGTNYF.

CDR3 sequence reads: CASSPRAGSGTDTQYF. The DNA of the CDR3 is TGTGCCAGCTCACCACGGGCGGGATCGGGCACAGATACGCAGTATTTT. This sequence joins TRBV18 and TRBJ2-3, with TRBD2 as a possible D gene (6 bases). Trimming stripped 1 base from V and 1 base from J, with 12 bases between. Germline loops: CDR1 KGHSH, CDR2 LQKENI. This CDR3 has 16 amino acids. Drawing the rest from reference TRBV18 and TRBJ2-3, the complete variable domain is NAGVMQNPRHLVRRRGQEARLRCSPMKGHSHVYWYRQLPEEGLKFMVYLQKENIIDESGMPKERFSAEFPKEGPSILRIQQVVRGDSAAYFCASSPRAGSGTDTQYFGPGTRLTVL.

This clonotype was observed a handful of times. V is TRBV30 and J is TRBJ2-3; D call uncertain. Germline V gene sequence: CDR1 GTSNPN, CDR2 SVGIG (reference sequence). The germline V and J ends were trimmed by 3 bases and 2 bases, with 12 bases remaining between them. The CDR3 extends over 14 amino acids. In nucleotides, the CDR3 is TGTGCCTGGAGACCCCTAACGTACACAGATACGCAGTATTTT. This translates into CAWRPLTYTDTQYF.

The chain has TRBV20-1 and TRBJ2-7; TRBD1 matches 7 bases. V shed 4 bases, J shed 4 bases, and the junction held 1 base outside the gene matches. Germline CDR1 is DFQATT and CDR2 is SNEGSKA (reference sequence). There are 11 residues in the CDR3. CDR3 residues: CSAIQGYEQYF. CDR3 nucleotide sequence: TGCAGTGCTATACAGGGGTACGAGCAGTACTTC.

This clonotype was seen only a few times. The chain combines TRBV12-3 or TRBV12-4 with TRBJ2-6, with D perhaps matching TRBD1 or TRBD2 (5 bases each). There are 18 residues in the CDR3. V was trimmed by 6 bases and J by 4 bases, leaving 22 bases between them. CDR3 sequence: CASSPSPGRLGGANVLTF. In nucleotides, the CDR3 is TGTGCCAGCAGCCCATCCCCGGGGCGCCTGGGAGGGGCCAACGTCCTGACTTTC.

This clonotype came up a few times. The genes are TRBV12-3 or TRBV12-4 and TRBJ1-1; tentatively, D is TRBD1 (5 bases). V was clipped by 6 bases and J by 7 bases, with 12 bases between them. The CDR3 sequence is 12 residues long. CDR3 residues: CASRDLGVEAFF. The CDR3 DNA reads TGTGCCAGCAGGGACCTAGGGGTTGAAGCTTTCTTT.

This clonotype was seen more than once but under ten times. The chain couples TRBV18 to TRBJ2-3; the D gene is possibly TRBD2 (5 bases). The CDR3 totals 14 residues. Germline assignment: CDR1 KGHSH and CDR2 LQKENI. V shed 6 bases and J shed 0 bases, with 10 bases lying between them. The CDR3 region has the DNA TGTGCCAGCTCGCGGGTCGCTAGCACAGATACGCAGTATTTT. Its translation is CASSRVASTDTQYF.

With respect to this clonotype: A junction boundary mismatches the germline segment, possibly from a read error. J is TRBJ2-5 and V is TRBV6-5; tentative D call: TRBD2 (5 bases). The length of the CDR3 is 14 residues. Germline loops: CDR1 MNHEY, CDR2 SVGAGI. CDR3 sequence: CASSYSYGRGLQDF. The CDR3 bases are TGTGCCAGCAGTTACTCATATGGGCGCGGACTTCAAGACTTC.

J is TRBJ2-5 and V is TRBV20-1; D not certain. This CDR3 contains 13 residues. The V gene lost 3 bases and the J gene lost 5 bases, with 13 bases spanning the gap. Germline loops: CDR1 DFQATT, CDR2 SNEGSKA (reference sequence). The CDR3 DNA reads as TGCAGTGCTAGTCGATCGGTGGGGGAGACCCAGTACTTC. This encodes CSASRSVGETQYF.

CDR3 protein: CAISGTSLSYNEQFF. In DNA form, the CDR3 reads TGTGCCATCAGCGGGACTAGTTTATCCTACAATGAGCAGTTCTTC. This chain connects TRBV10-3 to TRBJ2-1; 8 bases map to TRBD2. Germline V gene data show CDR1 as ENHRY and CDR2 as SYGVKD. J gave up 1 base and V 6 bases, and 5 bases lay outside the gene matches. The CDR3 runs to 15 residues.

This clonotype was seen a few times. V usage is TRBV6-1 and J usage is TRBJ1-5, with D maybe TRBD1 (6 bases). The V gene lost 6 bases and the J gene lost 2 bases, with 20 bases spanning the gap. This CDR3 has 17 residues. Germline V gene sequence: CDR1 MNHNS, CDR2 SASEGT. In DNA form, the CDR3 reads TGTGCCAGCAGGTTGCCCAGGGGTGGGGGGGGCAATCAGCCCCAGCATTTT. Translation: CASRLPRGGGGNQPQHF.

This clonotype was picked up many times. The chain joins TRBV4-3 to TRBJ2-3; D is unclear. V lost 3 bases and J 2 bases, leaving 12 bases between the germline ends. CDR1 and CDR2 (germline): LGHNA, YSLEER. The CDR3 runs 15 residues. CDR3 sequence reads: CASSQGNGYTDTQYF. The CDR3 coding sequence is TGCGCCAGCAGCCAGGGTAACGGTTACACAGATACGCAGTATTTT.

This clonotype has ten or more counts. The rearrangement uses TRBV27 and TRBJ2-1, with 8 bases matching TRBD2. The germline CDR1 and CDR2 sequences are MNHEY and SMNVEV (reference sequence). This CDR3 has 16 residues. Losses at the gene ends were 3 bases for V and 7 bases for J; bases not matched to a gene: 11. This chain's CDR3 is CASSLGLYAGGNEQFF. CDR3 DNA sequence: TGTGCCAGCAGTTTGGGGCTTTACGCGGGAGGTAATGAGCAGTTCTTC.

In nucleotides, the CDR3 is TGTGCCAGCAGCGGCGAAAGTTTGAAGGGCCCCTACGAGCAGTACTTC. Translation gives CASSGESLKGPYEQYF. This chain connects TRBV11-1 to TRBJ2-7; D remains ambiguous. Germline V CDR1 and CDR2: SGHAT, FQDESV (reference sequence). There are 16 residues in the CDR3. V gave up 5 bases and J gave up 2 bases, with 19 bases separating them.

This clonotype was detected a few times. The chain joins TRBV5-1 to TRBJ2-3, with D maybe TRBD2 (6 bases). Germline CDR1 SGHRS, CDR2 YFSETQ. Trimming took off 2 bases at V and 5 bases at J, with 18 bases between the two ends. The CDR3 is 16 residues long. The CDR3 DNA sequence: TGCGCCAGCAGCTTACTAGGAACTCTTAGCGGAGATACGCAGTATTTT. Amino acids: CASSLLGTLSGDTQYF. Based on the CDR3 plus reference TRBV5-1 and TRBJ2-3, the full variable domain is KAGVTQTPRYLIKTRGQQVTLSCSPISGHRSVSWYQQTPGQGLQFLFEYFSETQRNKGNFPGRFSGRQFSNSRSEMNVSTLELGDSALYLCASSLLGTLSGDTQYFGPGTRLTVL.

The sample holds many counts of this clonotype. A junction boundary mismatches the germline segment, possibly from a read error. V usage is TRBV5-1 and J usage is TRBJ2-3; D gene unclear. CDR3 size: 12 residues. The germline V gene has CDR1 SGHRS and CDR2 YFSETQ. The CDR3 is CASSLSTDTQYF. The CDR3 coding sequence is TGTGCCAGCAGCTTAAGCACAGATACGCAGTATTTT.

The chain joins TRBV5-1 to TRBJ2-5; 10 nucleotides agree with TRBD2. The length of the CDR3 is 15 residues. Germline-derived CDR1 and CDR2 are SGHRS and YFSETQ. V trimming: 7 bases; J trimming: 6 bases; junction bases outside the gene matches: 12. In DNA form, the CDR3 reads TGCGCCAGCGGAGTCCGGTCTAGCGGGAGTAAGACCCAGTACTTC. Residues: CASGVRSSGSKTQYF.

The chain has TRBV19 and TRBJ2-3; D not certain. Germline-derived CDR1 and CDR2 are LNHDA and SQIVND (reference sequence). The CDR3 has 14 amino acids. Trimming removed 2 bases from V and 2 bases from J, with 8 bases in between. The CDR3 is CASSIRQLTDTQYF. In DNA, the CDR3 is TGTGCCAGTAGTATACGGCAGCTCACAGATACGCAGTATTTT.

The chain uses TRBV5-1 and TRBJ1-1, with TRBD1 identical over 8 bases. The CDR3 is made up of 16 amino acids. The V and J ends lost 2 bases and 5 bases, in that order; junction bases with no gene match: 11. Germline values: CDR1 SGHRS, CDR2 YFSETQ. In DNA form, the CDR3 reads TGCGCCAGCAGCTTACTACTACAGGGGACAGGTACTGAAGCTTTCTTT. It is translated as CASSLLLQGTGTEAFF.

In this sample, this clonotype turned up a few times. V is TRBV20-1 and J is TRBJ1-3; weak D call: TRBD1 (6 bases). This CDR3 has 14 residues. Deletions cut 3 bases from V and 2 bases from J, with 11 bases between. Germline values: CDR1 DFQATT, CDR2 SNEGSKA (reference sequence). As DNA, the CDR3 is TGCAGTGCTAGTCCAGGGGAGCCTGGAAACACCATATATTTT. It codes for CSASPGEPGNTIYF.

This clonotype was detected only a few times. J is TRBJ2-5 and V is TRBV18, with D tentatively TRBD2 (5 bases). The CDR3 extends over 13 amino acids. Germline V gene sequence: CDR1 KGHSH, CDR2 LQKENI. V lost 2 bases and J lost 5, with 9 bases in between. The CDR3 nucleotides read TGTGCCAGCTCACCAGTCTCGGGGGAGACCCAGTACTTC. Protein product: CASSPVSGETQYF.

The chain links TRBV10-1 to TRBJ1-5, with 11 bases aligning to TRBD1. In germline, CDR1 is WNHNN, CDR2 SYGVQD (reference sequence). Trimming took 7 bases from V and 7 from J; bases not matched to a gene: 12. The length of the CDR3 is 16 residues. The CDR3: CASTLIGQGAWQPQHF. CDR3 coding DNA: TGCGCCAGCACTTTAATTGGACAGGGGGCTTGGCAGCCCCAGCATTTT.